This T cell receptor (beta chain) stems from a study of PD-L1 blockade in urothelial cancer listed by TCRdb under 2017. A note on the overall study: Therapy was started in about 2014 for all patients, and atezolizumab 1,200 mg was administered intravenously every 3 weeks. Pretreatment tumor samples, along with matched peripheral blood serially collected before and after atezolizumab treatment, were subjected to TCR sequencing. Some 29 patients had pretreatment blood TCR-seq, about 25 had at least one posttreatment blood collection, and about 25 had tumor TCR-seq. Several patients achieved durable clinical benefit and approximately 20 did not. In the same patients who had TCR sequencing, pretreatment tumors also underwent whole exome sequencing and RNA sequencing. An exploratory multi-omic analysis was conducted of the somatic, immune and clinical correlates of response to PD-L1 blockade with atezolizumab in urothelial cancer. Blood samples were analyzed 3 weeks after the start of treatment (second dose) and 6 weeks after the start of treatment. Patients had an ECOG performance status of 0 or 1 and had received between 0 and 3 prior chemotherapy regimens. Durable clinical benefit was defined as progression-free survival longer than 6 months, and TCR features were also tested against progression-free and overall survival. Blood samples gave median yields of around 140,000 T cells and more than 80,000 unique TCRs, along with a median clonality of around 0.08. About 90% of the 29 patients were identified as males with urothelial cancer of bladder origin, and a prior smoking history was reported by 18 of 29 patients. Overall study outcomes, separate from this receptor: A pretreatment peripheral blood TCR clonality below the median was linked to improved progression-free and overall survival. Greater expansion of tumor-associated TCR clones in peripheral blood 3 weeks after the start of treatment was observed in patients with durable benefit (n ≈ 22, p = 0.022). Because of the small sample size (n ≈ 30) and the many exploratory analyses performed, the results are intended to be regarded as hypothesis-generating.

For this clone: Its binding antigen is unknown. No base quality values were provided; no much bigger clone lies one nucleotide off.

In light of the paper, this sample's time point label describes: pretreatment peripheral blood. The cohort included under 35 patients with locally advanced or metastatic urothelial carcinoma who were treated at Memorial Sloan Kettering on a trial protocol. Peripheral blood mononuclear cells were collected pretreatment and during treatment, with between 1 and 8 total time points obtained per patient. The Qiagen DNeasy Blood extraction kit was used to purify genomic DNA from total PBMCs and tumor samples. PBMCs were collected pretreatment and during treatment, and were isolated and stored as previously described. To estimate absolute template abundance from read counts, synthetic TCR analog templates were spiked into each PCR. The immunoSEQ assay used bias-controlled V and J gene primers to amplify TCRbeta CDR3 regions from genomic DNA. Sequencing of rearranged TCRbeta segments was performed at approximately 20X coverage. The published analysis was carried out like this. Clustering was used to correct sequencing errors, and CDR3s were annotated against IMGT so that V, D and J genes could be assigned. Only productive TCRbeta rearrangements were used in downstream analyses, excluding out-of-frame or stop-codon sequences. Clonality was calculated as one minus the Shannon entropy normalized by the log of the number of unique productive sequences. Clones differing between time points or between blood and tumor were identified using Fisher's exact test with Benjamini-Hochberg correction, with an adjusted p below 0.01 applied as the threshold. The table comes from immuneACCESS by way of TCRdb, which keeps in-frame sequences with V and J called. Part of the clones is missing from these tables; in studies checked, under half for an unresolved V gene and the rest for unknown reasons. The V and J calls and clone size are taken from that table; D and trimming were inferred from the DNA. The sample records 50,000 to 55,000 clones, around 84% of which are singletons. Roughly 20% of the sample lies in the top ten.

For this chain, trimming is 6 bases at the V end and 2 bases at the J end, and the number of junction bases without a gene match is 13. In the germline V gene, CDR1 corresponds to SQVTM and CDR2 to ANQGSEA. There are 16 amino acids in the CDR3, from cysteine to phenylalanine inclusive. The kept DNA is CDR3 alone, 48 bases in frame from the first base. Sample: PBMCs, taken around atezolizumab (anti-PD-L1) treatment. The origin of this receptor is a man aged 60-69 years with urothelial cancer. The chain links TRBV29-1 with TRBJ2-7; the central 10 bases match TRBD1. The sequence in DNA is TGCAGCGTCCGGCGGGACAGGGGTCGCAGGGCCTACGAGCAGTACTTC. Translated, it reads CSVRRDRGRRAYEQYF.